These 10 T cell receptor beta chains were all obtained from the same sample, sequenced in a study of blood T cell repertoires in COVID-19. TCRdb keeps only in-frame clones here, not all; method: immunoSEQ multiplex PCR. The sample shows around 200,000 clones, more than 80% of them seen only once. Sequencing used peripheral blood. The receptors originated from a human donor in a cohort sampled during active COVID-19.

This clone showed up just a few times. The chain has TRBV7-2 and TRBJ2-2; D is uncertain. The length of the CDR3 is 16 residues. Germline CDR1 SGHTA, CDR2 FQGNSA. V was pared by 1 base and J by 4 bases, with 13 bases between. CDR3 protein: CASSLGPTASTGELFF. For the CDR3, the DNA is TGTGCCAGCAGCTTAGGGCCCACAGCAAGCACCGGGGAGCTGTTTTTT.

This clone was recorded at least ten times. The chain couples TRBV19 to TRBJ1-4; no firm D call. V lost 2 bases and J 2 bases, leaving 9 bases between the germline ends. CDR3 size: 15 residues. CDR1 and CDR2 from the germline V gene are LNHDA and SQIVND (reference sequence). The CDR3 DNA sequence: TGTGCCAGTAGTATAACCGGGGATACTAATGAAAAACTGTTTTTT. Amino acid sequence: CASSITGDTNEKLFF.

The chain couples TRBV2 to TRBJ1-1; a weak D match, TRBD1 (6 bases). In germline, CDR1 is SNHLY, CDR2 FYNNEI. CDR3 length: 15 amino acids. V was clipped by 4 bases and J by 5 bases, with 17 bases between them. This CDR3 reads CASSVSSGAETEAFF. The CDR3 DNA reads TGTGCCAGCAGTGTATCATCAGGGGCAGAGACTGAAGCTTTCTTT.

The rearrangement joins TRBV24-1 to TRBJ2-3, with TRBD1 as a possible D gene (5 bases). The germline V gene encodes CDR1 KGHDR and CDR2 SFDVKD. With 1 base removed from V and 3 bases from J, the gap between germline ends came to 13 bases. The CDR3 contains 16 residues. CDR3 in DNA: TGTGCCACCAGTGATTTTGCCGGCAGGGCGACAGATACGCAGTATTTT. This translates into CATSDFAGRATDTQYF.

The genes are TRBV29-1 and TRBJ2-2, with 8 positions matching TRBD1. The CDR3 extends over 14 amino acids. The germline CDR1 and CDR2 sequences are SQVTM and ANQGSEA. V lost 5 bases and J lost 4; bases outside the gene matches: 6. CDR3 region: CSVISGGITGELFF. CDR3 DNA: TGCAGCGTTATTTCAGGGGGCATCACCGGGGAGCTGTTTTTT.

This rearrangement joins TRBV3-1 (or the pseudogene TRBV3-2) to TRBJ2-5; 8 bases map to TRBD1. In germline, CDR1 is LGHDT, CDR2 YNNKEL (reference sequence). This CDR3 has 15 residues. Trimming at V came to 4 bases and at J to 4 bases, leaving 8 bases not matched to a gene. Written as DNA, the CDR3 is TGTGCCAGCAGCCCCCCTAGGACAGGGCTAGAGACCCAGTACTTC. It yields the protein CASSPPRTGLETQYF.

The chain recombines TRBV19 with TRBJ2-5; 9 bases are shared with TRBD2. Trimming cost V 7 bases and J 5 bases; bases outside gene matches: 11. The CDR3 loop spans 15 amino acids. The germline V gene encodes CDR1 LNHDA and CDR2 SQIVND (reference sequence). CDR3 nucleotide sequence: TGTGCCAGTAACCGAGCGGGGGGCGACGGGGAGACCCAGTACTTC. Translated: CASNRAGGDGETQYF.

The chain uses TRBV7-6 and TRBJ1-3; TRBD1 matches 7 bases. The CDR3 runs 19 residues. Germline CDR1 SGHVS, CDR2 FNYEAQ. Trimming cost V 1 base and J 4 bases; bases outside gene matches: 16. CDR3 in DNA: TGTGCCAGCAGCTTAGATCCAACAGGGGCATTGGTCGAGGGAAACACCATATATTTT. Translation: CASSLDPTGALVEGNTIYF.

The CDR3 region has the DNA TGTGCCAGCAGCCGAGGGACAGCCCCTTCTGGGGCCAACGTCCTGACTTTC. It codes for CASSRGTAPSGANVLTF. This rearrangement joins TRBV5-4 to TRBJ2-6, with 7 bases matching TRBD1. Germline V gives CDR1 SGHNT, CDR2 YYREEE (reference sequence). Trimming cost V 4 bases and J 1 base; bases outside gene matches: 8. The CDR3 has 17 residues.

The CDR3 region is CASSRDRVTDTQYF. CDR3 in DNA: TGTGCCAGTTCCCGGGACAGGGTAACAGATACGCAGTATTTT. V usage is TRBV19 and J usage is TRBJ2-3; TRBD1 matches at 9 bases. Per germline, CDR1 LNHDA and CDR2 SQIVND (reference sequence). The CDR3 consists of 14 residues. V gave up 8 bases and J gave up 3 bases; unmatched junction bases: 6.